This T cell receptor (beta chain) was documented in a study of T cells after yellow fever vaccination. Study observations and caveats: The bulk population could contribute abundant contaminating clonotypes to FACS-sorted repertoires. Booster sampling recovered most clones from primary vaccination (nearly 98% CD4, approximately 90% CD8).

They built TCR cDNA with 5'RACE template switching, a step that put in a universal primer site and UMIs. TCRdb passed the 5' RACE reads through MiXCR, listing each CDR3 protein once. The table records some 96,000 distinct CDR3 sequences, more than 7.5% of them present only once. This clonotype was counted a few times. Germline V gives CDR1 SEHNR, CDR2 FQNEAQ (reference sequence). The V end was cut by 3 bases, the J end by 4 bases, with 13 bases between. CDR3 length: 14 amino acids. The V and J genes are TRBV7-9 and TRBJ2-7, with D possibly matching TRBD2 (6 bases). The sequencing here drew on CD8+ T cells not binding an NS4B(214-222) dextramer, sorted from PBMCs, taken less than 18 days after the first yellow fever vaccination. The sequence was collected from a young man who received the YFV17D yellow fever vaccine. For the CDR3, the DNA is TGTGCCAGCAGCTTGGGGGAGGTTCGGTACGAGCAGTACTTC. This gives the protein CASSLGEVRYEQYF. The full variable domain, in which reference TRBV7-9 and TRBJ2-7 provide the parts outside the CDR3, is DTGVSQNPRHKITKRGQNVTFRCDPISEHNRLYWYRQTLGQGPEFLTYFQNEAQLEKSRLLSDRFSAERPKGSFSTLEIQRTEQGDSAMYLCASSLGEVRYEQYFGPGTRLTVT.